This entry lists 21 T cell receptor beta chains sequenced from one sample in a study of shared clonotypes between healthy human individuals. TCRdb's table, derived via immunoSEQ multiplex PCR, lists solely in-frame clones and lacks some. Of a few million clones in the sample, 85% to 95% were seen once. Sequences were obtained from naive CD4+ T cells from PBMCs. Subset of the sample: CD45RA+ positively selected. The receptors stem from a man aged 18 to 35 in good health. Some clones in this sample may be carry-over from other donors' samples.

The V call is TRBV7-6, the J call TRBJ2-1, with 9 bases aligning to TRBD2. J gave up 4 bases and V 1 base, and 11 bases lay outside the gene matches. In germline, CDR1 is SGHVS, CDR2 FNYEAQ. The CDR3 has 18 residues. The CDR3 DNA sequence: TGTGCCAGCAGCTTAGGGGCTAGCGGGAATACCCGATACAATGAGCAGTTCTTC. Protein: CASSLGASGNTRYNEQFF.

The chain couples TRBV19 to TRBJ2-7; 9 nucleotides line up with TRBD1. The CDR3 consists of 14 residues. Trimming took 6 bases from V and 6 from J; bases not matched to a gene: 9. Germline V gene lookup returns CDR1 LNHDA and CDR2 SQIVND (reference sequence). In DNA form, the CDR3 reads TGTGCCAGTAGGGCCGGGACAGGGTATCGCGAGCAGTACTTC. It yields the protein CASRAGTGYREQYF.

The J gene is TRBJ1-2, the V gene TRBV27; TRBD1 matches 11 bases. Germline V lookup: CDR1 MNHEY, CDR2 SMNVEV (reference sequence). This CDR3 region has 14 residues. V shed 8 bases and J 9 bases; nucleotides not matched to a gene: 11. This chain's CDR3 is CASRLGQGAISYTF. In DNA form, the CDR3 reads TGTGCCAGCCGACTCGGACAGGGGGCTATAAGCTACACCTTC.

The V and J genes are TRBV6-1 and TRBJ1-2; 9 bases map to TRBD1. The CDR3 totals 14 residues. The J segment lost 2 bases and the V segment lost 6 bases, leaving 4 bases of the junction unmatched. Germline V gene sequence: CDR1 MNHNS, CDR2 SASEGT. The CDR3 DNA sequence: TGTGCCAGCAGCCGGGACAGGGAAAACTATGGCTACACCTTC. Protein: CASSRDRENYGYTF.

The chain couples TRBV19 to TRBJ2-7; D is unclear. CDR3 length: 12 residues. V was trimmed by 6 bases and J by 6 bases, leaving 12 bases between them. In germline, CDR1 is LNHDA, CDR2 SQIVND (reference sequence). This CDR3 is CASRDLLGEQYF. CDR3 in DNA: TGTGCCAGTAGGGACCTCCTAGGCGAGCAGTACTTC. Looking up the rest from reference TRBV19 and TRBJ2-7 gives the full variable domain: DGGITQSPKYLFRKEGQNVTLSCEQNLNHDAMYWYRQDPGQGLRLIYYSQIVNDFQKGDIAEGYSVSREKKESFPLTVTSAQKNPTAFYLCASRDLLGEQYFGPGTRLTVT.

This rearrangement joins TRBV29-1 to TRBJ2-7, with D possibly matching TRBD1 (5 bases). Germline assignment: CDR1 SQVTM and CDR2 ANQGSEA. V was shortened by 0 bases and J by 3 bases, with 15 bases between the two germline ends. The CDR3 covers 15 residues. CDR3 coding DNA: TGCAGCGTTGAAGAAGGCGACAGCGTTGACTACGAGCAGTACTTC. Encoded protein: CSVEEGDSVDYEQYF.

As to this clone: The sample holds other DNA sequences that translate to the same CDR3. J is TRBJ2-3 and V is TRBV18, with D perhaps matching TRBD1 (6 bases). The CDR3 runs 13 residues. V was cut by 6 bases and J by 4 bases, with 11 bases left in between. Per germline, CDR1 KGHSH and CDR2 LQKENI. CDR3 residues: CASSPTGSDTQYF. Here the CDR3 DNA reads TGTGCCAGCTCTCCAACAGGGTCAGATACGCAGTATTTT. The variable domain in full, completed from reference TRBV18 and TRBJ2-3, reads NAGVMQNPRHLVRRRGQEARLRCSPMKGHSHVYWYRQLPEEGLKFMVYLQKENIIDESGMPKERFSAEFPKEGPSILRIQQVVRGDSAAYFCASSPTGSDTQYFGPGTRLTVL.

The chain joins TRBV4-2 to TRBJ1-5, with 7 bases aligning to TRBD1. The V gene's germline CDR1 is LGHNA and CDR2 YNFKEQ. The CDR3 covers 16 residues. V shed 4 bases and J 3 bases; nucleotides not matched to a gene: 9. The CDR3 loop reads CASSPGQASLNQPQHF. DNA of the CDR3: TGTGCCAGCAGCCCCGGACAGGCCTCTCTCAATCAGCCCCAGCATTTT.

The chain joins TRBV2 to TRBJ2-5; D remains unclear. This CDR3 contains 13 residues. The V end was cut by 4 bases, the J end by 3 bases, with 9 bases between. CDR1 is SNHLY and CDR2 is FYNNEI in the germline V gene. The CDR3 bases are TGTGCCAGCAGTGGACAAATTAAAGAGACCCAGTACTTC. This sequence encodes CASSGQIKETQYF. Variable domain in full (rest from reference TRBV2 and TRBJ2-5): EPEVTQTPSHQVTQMGQEVILRCVPISNHLYFYWYRQILGQKVEFLVSFYNNEISEKSEIFDDQFSVERPDGSNFTLKIRSTKLEDSAMYFCASSGQIKETQYFGPGTRLLVL.

Comments on this clone: The same CDR3 also results from other DNA sequences found in this sample. The chain employs TRBV5-6 and TRBJ1-2; D unclear. The CDR3 contains 13 residues. Per the germline V gene, CDR1 is SGHDT and CDR2 is YYEEEE. Trimming stripped 1 base from V and 1 base from J, with 5 bases between. The CDR3 region is CASSLRGNYGYTF. DNA for the CDR3: TGTGCCAGCAGCTTGCGGGGTAACTATGGCTACACCTTC.

This chain connects TRBV28 to TRBJ1-5, with D tentatively TRBD1 (6 bases). The V gene lost 6 bases and the J gene lost 6 bases, with 21 bases spanning the gap. The CDR3 covers 16 residues. Looked up from germline, CDR1 is MDHEN and CDR2 is SYDVKM. In DNA, the CDR3 is TGTGCCAGCAGACCCGGGGGAGGGGGGAATATTCAGCCCCAGCATTTT. This gives the protein CASRPGGGGNIQPQHF.

The gene calls are TRBV18 and TRBJ1-2; D is ambiguous. Trimming removed 0 bases from V and 8 bases from J, with 13 bases in between. The CDR3 length is 14 residues. The germline gives CDR1 KGHSH, CDR2 LQKENI. This CDR3 reads CASSPPRDFMGYTF. The CDR3 DNA sequence: TGTGCCAGCTCACCACCGAGAGACTTTATGGGCTACACCTTC.

As concerns this clone: The sample has other DNA sequences that encode this CDR3 too. The chain joins TRBV18 to TRBJ2-7; 9 positions match TRBD2. The CDR3 is 16 residues long. Germline V lookup: CDR1 KGHSH, CDR2 LQKENI. V dropped 3 bases and J dropped 4; count of bases not matched to a gene: 10. CDR3 sequence (DNA): TGTGCCAGCTCACCTCCAGGTAGCGGGAGTACTTACGAGCAGTACTTC. Translation: CASSPPGSGSTYEQYF.

This chain uses TRBV7-2 with TRBJ2-3; 9 bases line up with TRBD2. V gave up 4 bases and J gave up 1 base; unmatched junction bases: 3. CDR1 and CDR2 from the germline V gene are SGHTA and FQGNSA. CDR3 length: 15 residues. This CDR3 reads CASSSAGGRTDTQYF. CDR3 bases: TGTGCCAGCAGCTCAGCGGGAGGACGCACAGATACGCAGTATTTT.

The CDR3 here is CASSSIGGEQYF. The CDR3 DNA sequence: TGCGCCAGCAGCTCCATAGGGGGCGAGCAGTACTTC. The V call is TRBV5-1, the J call TRBJ2-7, with D possibly matching TRBD1 (6 bases). The CDR3 length is 12 residues. Trimming took 3 bases from V and 6 from J, leaving 10 bases between them. CDR1 is SGHRS and CDR2 is YFSETQ in the germline V gene.

CDR3 loop: CASSPAVADTDTQYF. CDR3 bases: TGTGCCAGCAGCCCCGCGGTAGCGGACACAGATACGCAGTATTTT. J is TRBJ2-3 and V is TRBV6-5; D is possibly TRBD2 (6 bases). V was cut by 6 bases and J by 2 bases, with 15 bases left in between. Germline assignment: CDR1 MNHEY and CDR2 SVGAGI. The CDR3 contains 15 residues.

V gene TRBV5-1 combines with J gene TRBJ2-5; the D call may be TRBD1 or TRBD2 (5 bases each). Germline CDR1 and CDR2: SGHRS and YFSETQ. The length of the CDR3 is 16 residues. V lost 5 bases and J lost 1, with 18 bases in between. Here the CDR3 reads CASRPTGTTPQETQYF. CDR3 sequence (DNA): TGCGCCAGCAGGCCGACCGGGACCACCCCCCAAGAGACCCAGTACTTC. Looking up the rest from reference TRBV5-1 and TRBJ2-5 gives the full variable domain: KAGVTQTPRYLIKTRGQQVTLSCSPISGHRSVSWYQQTPGQGLQFLFEYFSETQRNKGNFPGRFSGRQFSNSRSEMNVSTLELGDSALYLCASRPTGTTPQETQYFGPGTRLLVL.

V gene TRBV5-1 combines with J gene TRBJ2-5; 13 bases map to TRBD2. Per germline, CDR1 SGHRS and CDR2 YFSETQ. The V and J ends lost 4 bases and 5 bases, in that order; junction bases with no gene match: 11. The CDR3 extends over 17 amino acids. The DNA for the CDR3 is TGCGCCAGCAGCCTCCAGGGGTCGACTAGCGGGAGGGAGACCCAGTACTTC. Its translation is CASSLQGSTSGRETQYF.

This clone was recorded once. The gene calls are TRBV7-3 and TRBJ2-1; D is uncertain. Trimming left V 1 base short and J 5 bases short, with 3 bases between. This CDR3 comprises 12 residues. The V gene's germline CDR1 is SGHTA and CDR2 FQGTGA. For the CDR3, the DNA is TGTGCCAGCAGCTTAAGTAACAATGAGCAGTTCTTC. Residues: CASSLSNNEQFF.

The gene calls are TRBV5-4 and TRBJ2-5, with TRBD1 identical over 9 bases. Germline assignment: CDR1 SGHNT and CDR2 YYREEE (reference sequence). After removal of 3 bases from V and 5 bases from J, the junction contained 11 bases not matched to a gene. CDR3 size: 16 residues. The CDR3 loop reads CASSSVGTGPRETQYF. The DNA of the CDR3 is TGTGCCAGCAGCTCCGTAGGGACAGGGCCACGGGAGACCCAGTACTTC. Full variable domain (remainder filled in from reference TRBV5-4 and TRBJ2-5): ETGVTQSPTHLIKTRGQQVTLRCSSQSGHNTVSWYQQALGQGPQFIFQYYREEENGRGNFPPRFSGLQFPNYSSELNVNALELDDSALYLCASSSVGTGPRETQYFGPGTRLLVL.

J is TRBJ1-1 and V is TRBV25-1; no definite D call. CDR3 length: 14 residues. V lost 8 bases and J 1 base, leaving 14 bases between the germline ends. CDR1 MGHDK and CDR2 SYGVNS come from the germline V gene. The CDR3 loop reads CASQQHDRNTEAFF. The CDR3 coding sequence is TGTGCCAGCCAACAGCACGATAGGAACACTGAAGCTTTCTTT.